This T cell receptor beta chain was identified in a study of neurological immune-mediated disorders. Stored at -80 C, 2 million PBMCs were the source of the unsorted libraries. Germline CDR1 SSHAT, CDR2 FNYEAQ (reference sequence). This CDR3 has 16 residues. Study-level points and caveats: Private repertoires in all groups were suggested by the finding that expanded clones across subjects shared no CDR3 amino acid sequences. Phylogenetic grouping assigned the repertoires of 18 of 34 multiple sclerosis patients to a single cluster of related CDR3 sequences. This cluster may be a repertoire-level signature. Whereas HTLV-1-associated myelopathy showed the most TCR clonal expansion, multiple sclerosis showed the least, with levels below those of healthy controls.

MiXCR was run by TCRdb on the 5' RACE reads, yielding one entry per CDR3 protein. Of tens of thousands of distinct CDR3 sequences in the sample, 4% to 5.5% were seen once. This clonotype showed up many times. Its antigen is unknown. Relative to the germline gene, one junction end is altered; a read error may explain this. This clonotype originated in an older woman with multiple sclerosis. J is TRBJ2-3 and V is TRBV7-7; 9 bases line up with TRBD2. Material for sequencing was PBMCs. CDR3 protein: CASSPGARGGPDTQYF. CDR3 nucleotides: TGTGCTAGCAGTCCCGGGGCGCGGGGGGGCCCAGATACGCAGTATTTT. Looking up the rest from reference TRBV7-7 and TRBJ2-3 gives the full variable domain: GAGVSQSPRYKVTKRGQDVTLRCDPISSHATLYWYQQALGQGPEFLTYFNYEAQPDKSGLPSDRFSAERPEGSISTLTIQRTEQRDSAMYRCASSPGARGGPDTQYFGPGTRLTVL.